Reported below is one TCR beta chain. Its cognate antigen is unknown. TCR alpha and beta CDR3 regions were amplified from RNA using iRepertoire nested multiplex PCR. In TCRdb, the multiplex PCR reads were re-called with MiXCR into one record per CDR3 protein. Among about 180,000 distinct CDR3 sequences listed, about 46% were seen once. The data were taken from a study of glioma-infiltrating T cells. Study conclusions and caveats: Gliomas, especially low-grade, showed above-expected tissue-blood divergence; non-neoplastic patients showed below. Very few CDR3 sequences were shared between tissue and blood.

The length of the CDR3 is 15 residues. The V end lost 1 base, the J end lost 1 base, and 10 bases lay between the germline ends. The sample was glioma tissue, nonneoplastic brain tissue, or PBMCs (not recorded which). J is TRBJ1-2 and V is TRBV12-3 or TRBV12-4; D gene unclear. This clonotype was sampled from a human donor with low-grade glioma or glioblastoma, undergoing nonglioma brain surgery, or in good health (not recorded which). The CDR3 spells CASSLVSDVNYGYTF. In DNA form, the CDR3 reads TGTGCCAGCAGTTTAGTGTCGGACGTTAACTATGGCTACACCTTC.